This T cell receptor beta chain was captured in a study of T-cell memory formation after mild COVID-19 (dated by TCRdb to the early 2020s). Notes on the research overall: TCR sequence clusters from the two donors were found to be largely donor specific. Longitudinal TCRalpha and TCRbeta repertoire sequencing tracked T-cell clones expanding and contracting after mild COVID-19 in a couple of donors. The cohort comprised two young, previously healthy adult volunteers, one female and one male.

Study-wide findings and limitations: SARS-CoV-2 specificity was not confirmed for the second-wave clones peaking on day 37. Clones that contracted from day 15 to 85 showed balanced CD4/CD8 phenotypes, whereas a second wave of clones that expanded from day 15 to 37 leaned towards CD4+. Contracting CD4+ clones were located mainly in the CM and EM memory subsets, whereas CD8+ clones were found to be enriched in EMRA. The study covered only a couple of mild cases, and larger cohorts including severe cases with pre-infection samples were considered necessary. Some responding clones were detected in pre-infection memory, suggesting pre-existing cross-reactive memory T cells joined the SARS-CoV-2 response.

Ficoll-Paque density gradient centrifugation was used to isolate PBMCs. The sequencer was an Illumina NovaSeq 6000. cDNA libraries for TCRalpha and TCRbeta were prepared by 5'RACE using constant-segment primers, with sample barcodes and unique molecular identifiers added. RNA was extracted from every sample with Trizol reagent. Libraries were amplified in two PCR steps, with a second sample barcode and Illumina TruSeq adapters added in the second step. Libraries were sequenced on an Illumina NovaSeq with 2 x 150 bp paired-end reads. Per the original workflow: Reads were demultiplexed and collapsed into UMI-guided consensus sequences with migec v1.2.7. Using mixcr v2.1.11, UMI consensuses were aligned to TRA and TRB V and J templates and then assembled into clonotypes. Clonotypes were classified as expanded or contracted when called significant by both edgeR and NoisET, with noise models trained on biological replicates. edgeR calls used a false discovery rate-adjusted p below 0.01 and a log2 fold-change threshold of 1. As an exploratory analysis of dynamics, max-normalized trajectories of the 1000 most abundant clonotypes were examined by PCA with hierarchical clustering. The CD4 or CD8 phenotype of responding clones was assigned using the separately sequenced CD4+ and CD8+ repertoires. TCRdb applied fastp at Q25 and MiXCR to the public reads, then kept only in-frame beta chains. A single entry per CDR3 protein holds the most common genes and DNA from its merged rows. The V and J calls shown here were made by TCRdb, not taken from the authors' results. The sample table records about 270,000 distinct CDR3 sequences; roughly 16% of these occur just once. The biggest ten clones account for 23% of the sample.

This clonotype has a handful of counts. Its specific antigen is unknown. Base qualities are not at hand, and no much larger clone is one base apart. CDR1 and CDR2 are drawn from the germline V gene: SGHAT, FQNNGV. From the cysteine through the phenylalanine, the CDR3 covers 15 amino acids. Only the CDR3 region is kept as DNA, spanning 45 bases read in frame from base 1. The V end loses 3 bases and the J end loses 4 bases, and a stretch of 12 bases separates them. Sequenced: PBMCs or a T cell subset sorted from them (not recorded which). The origin of this receptor is a man between 18 and 35 years old who had mild COVID-19 (a few samples of this study predate the infection). The sample titles of this study are shuffled in the database, so cell type and time point are left out; the donor was told from shared clones. The receptor chain draws on TRBV11-2 and TRBJ2-2; a tentative D match to TRBD2 spans 6 bases. The bases read TGTGCCAGCAGCTTGAGTTCTAGCGTCACCGGGGAGCTGTTTTTT. This translates into CASSLSSSVTGELFF.